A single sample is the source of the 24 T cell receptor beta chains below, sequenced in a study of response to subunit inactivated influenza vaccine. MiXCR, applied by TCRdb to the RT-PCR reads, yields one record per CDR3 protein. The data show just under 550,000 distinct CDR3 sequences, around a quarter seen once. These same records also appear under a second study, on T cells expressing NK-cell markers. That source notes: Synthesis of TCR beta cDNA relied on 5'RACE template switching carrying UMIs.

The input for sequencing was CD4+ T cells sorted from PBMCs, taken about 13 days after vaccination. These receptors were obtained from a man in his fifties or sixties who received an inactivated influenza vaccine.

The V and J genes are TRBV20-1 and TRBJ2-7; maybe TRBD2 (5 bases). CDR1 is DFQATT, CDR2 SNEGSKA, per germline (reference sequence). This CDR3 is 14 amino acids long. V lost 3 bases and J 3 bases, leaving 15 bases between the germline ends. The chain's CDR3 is CSARRPAAGYEQYF. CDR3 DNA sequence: TGCAGTGCTAGGCGACCCGCGGCGGGCTACGAGCAGTACTTC.

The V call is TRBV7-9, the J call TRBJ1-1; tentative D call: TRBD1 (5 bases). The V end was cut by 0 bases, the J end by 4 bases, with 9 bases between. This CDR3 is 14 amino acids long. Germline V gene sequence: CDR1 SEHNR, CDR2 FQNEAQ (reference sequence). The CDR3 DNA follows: TGTGCCAGCAGCTTAGCAGGGGCGGTCACTGAAGCTTTCTTT. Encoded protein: CASSLAGAVTEAFF.

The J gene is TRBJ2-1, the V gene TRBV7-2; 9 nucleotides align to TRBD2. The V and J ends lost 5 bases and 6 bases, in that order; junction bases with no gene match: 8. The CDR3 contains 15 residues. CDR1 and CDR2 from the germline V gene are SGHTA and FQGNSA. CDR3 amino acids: CASSLRGGPTNEQFF. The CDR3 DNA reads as TGTGCCAGCAGCCTGCGGGGGGGCCCCACCAATGAGCAGTTCTTC.

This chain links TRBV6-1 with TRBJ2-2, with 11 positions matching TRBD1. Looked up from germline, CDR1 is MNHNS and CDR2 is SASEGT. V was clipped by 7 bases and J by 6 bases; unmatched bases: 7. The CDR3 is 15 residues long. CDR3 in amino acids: CASNRDRGVPGELFF. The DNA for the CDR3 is TGTGCCAGCAACCGGGACAGGGGGGTCCCCGGGGAGCTGTTTTTT.

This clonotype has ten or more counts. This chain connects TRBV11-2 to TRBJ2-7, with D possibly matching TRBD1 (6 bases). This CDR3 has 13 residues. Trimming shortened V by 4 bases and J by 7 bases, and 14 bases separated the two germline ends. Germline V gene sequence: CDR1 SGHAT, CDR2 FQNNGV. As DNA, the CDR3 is TGTGCCAGCAGCTCTGGGGGCGAGGGGGAGCAGTACTTC. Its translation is CASSSGGEGEQYF. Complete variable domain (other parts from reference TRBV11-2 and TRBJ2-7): EAGVAQSPRYKIIEKRQSVAFWCNPISGHATLYWYQQILGQGPKLLIQFQNNGVVDDSQLPKDRFSAERLKGVDSTLKIQPAKLEDSAVYLCASSSGGEGEQYFGPGTRLTVT.

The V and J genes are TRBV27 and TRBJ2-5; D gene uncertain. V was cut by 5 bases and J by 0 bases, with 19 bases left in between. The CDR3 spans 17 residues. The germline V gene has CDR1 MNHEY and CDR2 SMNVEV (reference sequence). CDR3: CASSAPSRLVYQETQYF. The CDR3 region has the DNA TGTGCCAGCAGTGCCCCCTCCCGACTCGTGTACCAAGAGACCCAGTACTTC.

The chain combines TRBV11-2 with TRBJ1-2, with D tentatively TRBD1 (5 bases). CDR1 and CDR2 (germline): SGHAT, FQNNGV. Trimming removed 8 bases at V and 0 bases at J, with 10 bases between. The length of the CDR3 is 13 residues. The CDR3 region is CASFRVTNYGYTF. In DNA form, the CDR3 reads TGTGCCAGCTTCAGGGTTACTAACTATGGCTACACCTTC.

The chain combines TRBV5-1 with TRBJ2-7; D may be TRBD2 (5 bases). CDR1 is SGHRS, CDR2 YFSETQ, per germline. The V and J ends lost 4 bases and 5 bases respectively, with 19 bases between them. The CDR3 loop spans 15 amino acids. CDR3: CASSPALGRRDEQYF. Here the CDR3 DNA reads TGCGCCAGCAGCCCGGCGCTTGGCAGGCGGGACGAGCAGTACTTC.

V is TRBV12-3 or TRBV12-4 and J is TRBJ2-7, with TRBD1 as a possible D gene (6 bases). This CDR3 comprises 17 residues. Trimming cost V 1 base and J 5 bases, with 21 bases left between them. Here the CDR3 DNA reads TGTGCCAGCAGTTTAGGCTCGCCCGGGACACTAGGGGACGAGCAGTACTTC. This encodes CASSLGSPGTLGDEQYF.

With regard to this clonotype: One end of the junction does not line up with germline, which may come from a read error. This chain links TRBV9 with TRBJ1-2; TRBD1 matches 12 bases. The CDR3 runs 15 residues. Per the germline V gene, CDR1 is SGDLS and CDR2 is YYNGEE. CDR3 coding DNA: TGTGCCAGCAGCGCCGGGACAGGGGGCGACTATAGCTACACCTTC. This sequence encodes CASSAGTGGDYSYTF.

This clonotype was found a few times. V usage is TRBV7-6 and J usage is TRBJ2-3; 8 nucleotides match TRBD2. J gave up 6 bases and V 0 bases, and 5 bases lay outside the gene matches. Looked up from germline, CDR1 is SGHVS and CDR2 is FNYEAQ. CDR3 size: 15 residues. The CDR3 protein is CASSLAGGGSDTQYF. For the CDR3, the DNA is TGTGCCAGCAGCTTAGCGGGCGGGGGGAGCGATACGCAGTATTTT.

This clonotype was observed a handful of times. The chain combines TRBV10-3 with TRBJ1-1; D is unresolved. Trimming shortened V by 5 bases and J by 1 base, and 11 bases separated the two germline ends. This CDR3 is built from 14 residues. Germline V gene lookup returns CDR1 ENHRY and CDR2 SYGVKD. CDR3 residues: CAISSSTGNTEAFF. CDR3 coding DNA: TGTGCCATCAGTTCTAGTACGGGGAACACTGAAGCTTTCTTT.

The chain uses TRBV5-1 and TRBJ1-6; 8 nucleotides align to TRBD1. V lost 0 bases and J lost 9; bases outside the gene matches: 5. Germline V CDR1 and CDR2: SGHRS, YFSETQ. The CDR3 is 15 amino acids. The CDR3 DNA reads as TGCGCCAGCAGCTTGGAGGGACAGGAAAGTTCACCCCTCCACTTT. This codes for CASSLEGQESSPLHF.

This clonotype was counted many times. The CDR3 loop reads CASSYRDGELFF. For the CDR3, the DNA is TGTGCCAGCAGTTACAGGGATGGGGAGCTGTTTTTT. This rearrangement joins TRBV6-5 to TRBJ2-2; D not certain. CDR1 is MNHEY and CDR2 is SVGAGI in the germline V gene. V was clipped by 2 bases and J by 8 bases, with 6 bases between them. This CDR3 region has 12 residues.

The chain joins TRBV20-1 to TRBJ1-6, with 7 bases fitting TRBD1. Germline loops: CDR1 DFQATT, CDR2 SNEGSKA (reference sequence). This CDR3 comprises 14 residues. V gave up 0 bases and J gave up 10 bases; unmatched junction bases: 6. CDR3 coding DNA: TGCAGTGCTAGAGAACTGACAGGGTCCTCACCCCTCCACTTT. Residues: CSARELTGSSPLHF.

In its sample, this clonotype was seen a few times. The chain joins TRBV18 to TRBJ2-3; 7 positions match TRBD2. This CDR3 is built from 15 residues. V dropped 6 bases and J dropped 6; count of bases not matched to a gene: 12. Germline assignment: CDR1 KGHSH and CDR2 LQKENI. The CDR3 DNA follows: TGTGCCAGCTCGCGGGACTATGGGAAGGTTGATACGCAGTATTTT. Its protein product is CASSRDYGKVDTQYF.

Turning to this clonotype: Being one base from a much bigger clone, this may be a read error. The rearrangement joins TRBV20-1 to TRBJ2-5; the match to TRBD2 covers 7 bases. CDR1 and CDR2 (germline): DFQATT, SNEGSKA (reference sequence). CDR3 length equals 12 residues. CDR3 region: CSAPGLKETQNF. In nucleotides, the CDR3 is TGCAGTGCCCCGGGACTAAAAGAGACCCAGAACTTC.

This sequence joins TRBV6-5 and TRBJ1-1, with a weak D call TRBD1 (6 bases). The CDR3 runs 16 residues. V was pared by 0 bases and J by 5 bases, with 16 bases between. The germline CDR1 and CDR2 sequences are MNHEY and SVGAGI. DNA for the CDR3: TGTGCCAGCAGTTACTCGCCGCCGGGGGCTAGAACTGAAGCTTTCTTT. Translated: CASSYSPPGARTEAFF.

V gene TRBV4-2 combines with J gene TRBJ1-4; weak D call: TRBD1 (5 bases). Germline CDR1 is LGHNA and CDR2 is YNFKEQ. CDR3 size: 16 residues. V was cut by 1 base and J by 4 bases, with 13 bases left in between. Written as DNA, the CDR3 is TGTGCCAGCAGCCAAGGAGGGGCAGGGCTTAATGAAAAACTGTTTTTT. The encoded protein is CASSQGGAGLNEKLFF.

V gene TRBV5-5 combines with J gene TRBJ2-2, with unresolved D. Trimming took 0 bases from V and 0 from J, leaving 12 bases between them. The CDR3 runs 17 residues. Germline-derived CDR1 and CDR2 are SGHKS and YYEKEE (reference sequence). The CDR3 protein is CASSLGSGNPNTGELFF. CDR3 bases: TGTGCCAGCAGCTTGGGGTCCGGCAACCCGAACACCGGGGAGCTGTTTTTT.

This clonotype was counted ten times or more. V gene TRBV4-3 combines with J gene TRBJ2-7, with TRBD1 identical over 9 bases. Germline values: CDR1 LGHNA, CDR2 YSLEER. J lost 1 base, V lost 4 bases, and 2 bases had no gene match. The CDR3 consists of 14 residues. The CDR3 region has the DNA TGCGCCAGCAGCCCGGACAGGGGATCCTACGAGCAGTACTTC. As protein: CASSPDRGSYEQYF.

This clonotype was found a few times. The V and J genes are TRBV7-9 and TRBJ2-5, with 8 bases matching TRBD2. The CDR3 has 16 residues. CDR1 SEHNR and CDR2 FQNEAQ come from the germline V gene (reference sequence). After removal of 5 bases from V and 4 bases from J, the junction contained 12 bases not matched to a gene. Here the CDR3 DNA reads TGTGCCAGCAGCCGACCGAGTGGTAGCGGGGTAGAGACCCAGTACTTC. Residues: CASSRPSGSGVETQYF.

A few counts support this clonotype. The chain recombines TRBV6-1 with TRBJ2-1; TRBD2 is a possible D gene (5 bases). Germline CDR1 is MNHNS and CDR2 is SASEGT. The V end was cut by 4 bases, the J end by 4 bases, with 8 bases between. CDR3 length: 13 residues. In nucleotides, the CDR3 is TGTGCCAGCAGTGCAGCGGAATACAATGAGCAGTTCTTC. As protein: CASSAAEYNEQFF.

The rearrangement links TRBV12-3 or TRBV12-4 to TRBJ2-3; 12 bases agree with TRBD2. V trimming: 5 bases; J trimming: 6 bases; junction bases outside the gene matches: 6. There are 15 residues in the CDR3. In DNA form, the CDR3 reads TGTGCCAGCAGTCCTTCTAGCGGGGGGGCCGATACGCAGTATTTT. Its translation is CASSPSSGGADTQYF.